This T cell receptor beta chain was sequenced in a study of OX40 agonist ivuxolimab in advanced cancers. About the research overall: Dose-escalation patients' cancers were hepatocellular carcinoma, melanoma, renal cell or head and neck cancer. Study findings and constraints: Relative to CD4+, CD8+ T cells held more expanded clones on average. CD4+ and CD8+ blood T cells expanded clonally by week 6 at 0.1 to 3.0 mg/kg.

Remarks on this clone: Its antigen is currently unknown.

Sequencing was performed with immunoSEQ multiplex PCR; in TCRdb, only in-frame clones are kept and a portion is missing. The sample has about 69,000 clones; roughly nine tenths are singletons. The germline V gene encodes CDR1 MNHNY and CDR2 SVGAGI (reference sequence). The length of the CDR3 is 15 residues. Trimming stripped 6 bases from V and 2 bases from J, with 13 bases between. The J gene is TRBJ1-4, the V gene TRBV6-6, with D hard to call. The clonotype was recovered from an adult with an advanced solid tumor such as melanoma, head and neck, liver or kidney cancer. The sample was CD4+ or CD8+ T cells sorted from blood, taken in a trial of the OX40 agonist ivuxolimab. The CDR3 spells CASRPGLGTNEKLFF. For the CDR3, the DNA is TGTGCCAGCAGACCGGGTTTGGGGACTAATGAAAAACTGTTTTTT.